The next 15 T cell receptor beta chains were all read from a single sample in a study of response to subunit inactivated influenza vaccine. TCRdb ran MiXCR on the RT-PCR reads and lists one entry per CDR3 protein. The sample yields over 450,000 distinct CDR3 sequences, 10% to 15% seen once. Source: PBMCs from blood, taken about 40 days after vaccination. Receptor source: a man aged 45-65 years who received an inactivated influenza vaccine.

This clonotype appeared many times. The V gene is TRBV15, the J gene TRBJ1-5; 9 nucleotides align to TRBD1. V gave up 2 bases and J gave up 4 bases; unmatched junction bases: 9. The CDR3 is 17 residues long. Germline CDR1 reads LNHNV; CDR2 reads YYDKDF (reference sequence). The DNA for the CDR3 is TGTGCCACCAGCAGACGCCGGGACAGGGACCGAAATCAGCCCCAGCATTTT. This translates into CATSRRRDRDRNQPQHF.

This clonotype occurred a few times. The chain is built from TRBV24-1 and TRBJ2-5; 9 bases are a match to TRBD2. This CDR3 has 15 residues. CDR1 is KGHDR, CDR2 SFDVKD, per germline. V shed 8 bases and J 0 bases; nucleotides not matched to a gene: 6. CDR3 in DNA: TGTGCCACCATCCCAGCTAGCGGGGACCAAGAGACCCAGTACTTC. Encoded protein: CATIPASGDQETQYF.

This clonotype was counted ten times or more. The gene calls are TRBV6-5 and TRBJ2-7; 7 bases agree with TRBD1. The CDR3 runs 12 residues. Germline V gene lookup returns CDR1 MNHEY and CDR2 SVGAGI. V lost 6 bases to trimming and J lost 6 bases; unmatched junction nucleotides: 5. CDR3 sequence reads: CASSWTGREQYF. As DNA, the CDR3 is TGTGCCAGCAGCTGGACAGGCCGCGAGCAGTACTTC.

This clonotype was counted many times. The genes are TRBV4-3 and TRBJ2-7; perhaps D is TRBD1 or TRBD2 (6 bases each). Trimming took off 1 base at V and 7 bases at J, with 20 bases between the two ends. The CDR3 is 16 residues long. Germline-derived CDR1 and CDR2 are LGHNA and YSLEER. The CDR3, as DNA: TGCGCCAGCAGCCAAGCCCGCGGGACAAGAGTGGAGGAGCAGTACTTC. Translation: CASSQARGTRVEEQYF.

J is TRBJ1-2 and V is TRBV28; D is possibly TRBD1 (5 bases). From germline, CDR1 is MDHEN and CDR2 SYDVKM. This CDR3 contains 18 residues. V dropped 1 base and J dropped 6 bases, with 24 bases sitting between them. For the CDR3, the DNA is TGTGCCAGCAGTTTATCAGCCTCATTTGGGACGATAGCCCATGGCTACACCTTC. It yields the protein CASSLSASFGTIAHGYTF.

This clonotype was observed a few times. The chain couples TRBV7-2 to TRBJ2-3, with D possibly being TRBD2 (6 bases). From germline, CDR1 is SGHTA and CDR2 FQGNSA. The ends were cut back, 3 bases at V and 5 bases at J, with 15 bases in the middle. CDR3 length: 15 amino acids. CDR3 nucleotide sequence: TGTGCCAGCAGCTTTCTAGCGTCCCTTCGAGATACGCAGTATTTT. As protein: CASSFLASLRDTQYF.

The sample holds a few counts of this clonotype. The chain couples TRBV7-2 to TRBJ2-5; 7 bases line up with TRBD2. Looked up from germline, CDR1 is SGHTA and CDR2 is FQGNSA. The CDR3 totals 14 residues. V lost 4 bases, J lost 5 bases, and 7 bases stayed unmatched. As DNA, the CDR3 is TGTGCCAGCAGCTCTTGGACTAGTAGCGAGACCCAGTACTTC. This translates into CASSSWTSSETQYF.

This clonotype came up a few times. V is TRBV29-1 and J is TRBJ2-7; TRBD2 matches 7 bases. V shed 7 bases and J 4 bases; nucleotides not matched to a gene: 13. CDR3 length: 14 amino acids. Looked up from germline, CDR1 is SQVTM and CDR2 is ANQGSEA. This CDR3 reads CSASGGSLRYEQYF. The CDR3 nucleotides read TGCAGCGCCTCCGGGGGGTCTCTGCGATACGAGCAGTACTTC.

This clonotype was observed at least ten times. The chain recombines TRBV7-2 with TRBJ2-2; D might be TRBD2 (5 bases). CDR1 and CDR2 (germline): SGHTA, FQGNSA. This CDR3 has 15 amino acids. Deletions cut 1 base from V and 4 bases from J, with 10 bases between. CDR3 sequence reads: CASSLGLGGTGELFF. CDR3 sequence (DNA): TGTGCCAGCAGCTTAGGGCTAGGAGGCACCGGGGAGCTGTTTTTT.

V and J are TRBV10-3 and TRBJ2-3; D uncertain. The CDR3 sequence is 12 residues long. CDR1 is ENHRY and CDR2 is SYGVKD in the germline V gene. V dropped 0 bases and J dropped 5 bases, with 3 bases sitting between them. The CDR3 sequence: CAISESLDTQYF. CDR3 nucleotides: TGTGCCATCAGTGAGTCGTTAGATACGCAGTATTTT.

This clonotype has at least ten counts. The chain combines TRBV10-3 with TRBJ2-7; no definite D call. Germline V gene data show CDR1 as ENHRY and CDR2 as SYGVKD. The CDR3 sequence is 14 residues long. Trimming shortened V by 2 bases and J by 1 base, and 9 bases separated the two germline ends. CDR3 loop: CAISEPFSSYEQYF. DNA of the CDR3: TGTGCCATCAGTGAGCCCTTTAGTTCCTACGAGCAGTACTTC.

This chain connects TRBV4-1 to TRBJ1-1; D is uncertain. Germline CDR1 and CDR2: MGHRA and YSYEKL. The CDR3 contains 17 residues. V was clipped by 1 base and J by 0 bases, with 15 bases between them. The CDR3: CASSQVRGSGMNTEAFF. CDR3 nucleotide sequence: TGCGCCAGCAGCCAAGTTCGCGGGAGCGGCATGAACACTGAAGCTTTCTTT.

This clonotype was recorded a few times. J is TRBJ1-1 and V is TRBV10-3; 7 nucleotides agree with TRBD1. Unmatched junction bases numbered 11, after V lost 0 bases and J lost 4 bases. This CDR3 comprises 17 residues. Germline V gene sequence: CDR1 ENHRY, CDR2 SYGVKD. The CDR3 loop reads CAISESPGRRGVTEAFF. For the CDR3, the DNA is TGTGCCATCAGTGAGTCGCCGGGTCGCAGGGGGGTCACTGAAGCTTTCTTT.

This clonotype has a count of ten or more. The chain combines TRBV15 with TRBJ2-3, with 10 nucleotides matching TRBD2. Germline V gene lookup returns CDR1 LNHNV and CDR2 YYDKDF (reference sequence). CDR3 length: 16 residues. V dropped 1 base and J dropped 4; count of bases not matched to a gene: 5. The CDR3 spells CATSRGLAGEADTQYF. DNA of the CDR3: TGTGCCACCAGCAGAGGGCTAGCGGGAGAAGCAGATACGCAGTATTTT.

The chain has TRBV12-3 or TRBV12-4 and TRBJ1-5; a weak D match, TRBD1 (5 bases). This CDR3 has 15 amino acids. Deletions cut 6 bases from V and 4 bases from J, with 16 bases between. The CDR3 here is CASRNGGGSNQPQHF. For the CDR3, the DNA is TGTGCCAGCAGGAACGGGGGTGGCTCTAATCAGCCCCAGCATTTT.